What follows is one T cell receptor (beta chain) and its context. Its antigen remains unknown. The method was immunoSEQ multiplex PCR; TCRdb's version includes in-frame clones alone and lacks a portion of them. The table has 30,000 to 40,000 clones, just under 95% seen once. The source of the sample is a study of cytomegalovirus exposure and HLA in healthy donors. Across the whole study: In a later analysis, it was reported that the roughly 130 validation repertoires had been produced on the same platform as the roughly 700 repertoires belonging to the first cohort.

The CDR3 is 12 residues long. Germline V gene sequence: CDR1 SGHRS, CDR2 YFSETQ. The trim removed 4 bases at V and 12 bases at J, leaving 8 bases unmatched. Study results and caveats: The listing of 150 to 200 TCR beta chains classed them as cytomegalovirus-associated.

The sequenced sample consisted of PBMCs. The receptor comes from a man aged 18 to 30 in good health and CMV-seronegative. This chain joins TRBV5-1 and TRBJ1-2, with 8 positions matching TRBD1. The CDR3 coding sequence is TGCGCCAGCAGCCCCGCCCAGGGGGCGCACACCTTC. Protein product: CASSPAQGAHTF.